The 18 T cell receptor beta chains given below trace back to one sample, sequenced in a study of T cells in Graves' hyperthyroidism and ophthalmopathy. There were TCR beta CDR3 regions amplified from RNA transcripts. The study used the HTBI primer set for a first-round RT-PCR of the TCR CDR3. TCRdb called the multiplex PCR reads again in MiXCR, with one record for every CDR3 protein. This table holds around 350,000 distinct CDR3 sequences, approximately 20% found once. The sample was blood. All receptors derive from a woman aged 18-29 years with Graves' hyperthyroidism.

The gene calls are TRBV3-1 and TRBJ2-7; the D is unclear. The germline V gene encodes CDR1 LGHDT and CDR2 YNNKEL (reference sequence). The CDR3 totals 14 residues. The germline V and J ends were trimmed by 5 bases and 7 bases, with 18 bases remaining between them. CDR3 sequence reads: CASSNYGPAREQYF. Written as DNA, the CDR3 is TGTGCCAGCAGCAACTACGGCCCTGCGAGGGAGCAGTACTTC.

CDR3 nucleotides: TGTGCCAGCAGTGGAGGAGGGGATAATTCACCCCTCCACTTT. This translates into CASSGGGDNSPLHF. V gene TRBV2 combines with J gene TRBJ1-6, with D possibly matching TRBD1 (5 bases). CDR3 length: 14 amino acids. The V gene lost 4 bases and the J gene lost 5 bases, with 9 bases spanning the gap. CDR1 is SNHLY, CDR2 FYNNEI, per germline.

This clonotype appeared many times. The V gene is TRBV2, the J gene TRBJ2-7; no clear D. Germline V gene sequence: CDR1 SNHLY, CDR2 FYNNEI. The CDR3 contains 12 residues. V was pared by 7 bases and J by 2 bases, with 9 bases between. In DNA form, the CDR3 reads TGTGCCAGCACTGGCGAAACCTACGAGCAGTACTTC. Protein: CASTGETYEQYF.

The chain employs TRBV6-1 and TRBJ2-5, with 8 nucleotides matching TRBD1. From germline, CDR1 is MNHNS and CDR2 SASEGT. After removal of 6 bases from V and 4 bases from J, the junction contained 10 bases not matched to a gene. The length of the CDR3 is 15 residues. The CDR3 nucleotides are TGTGCCAGCAGGGTACAGGGGGTCGGAGTAGAGACCCAGTACTTC. Its protein is CASRVQGVGVETQYF.

This clonotype was seen many times. V is TRBV20-1 and J is TRBJ1-2, with a weak D call TRBD1 (5 bases). CDR3 length equals 13 residues. V lost 6 bases and J 9 bases, leaving 20 bases between the germline ends. CDR1 DFQATT and CDR2 SNEGSKA come from the germline V gene (reference sequence). In nucleotides, the CDR3 is TGCAGTGCCCCGAAGGGGCAGGGAGCAAGCTACACCTTC. Protein sequence: CSAPKGQGASYTF.

The chain is built from TRBV18 and TRBJ1-3; perhaps TRBD1 as D (5 bases). The germline CDR1 and CDR2 sequences are KGHSH and LQKENI. The V end lost 2 bases, the J end lost 3 bases, and 11 bases lay between the germline ends. The CDR3 contains 15 residues. The CDR3 reads CASSPSGAGGNTIYF. CDR3 DNA: TGTGCCAGCTCACCAAGCGGGGCCGGTGGAAACACCATATATTTT.

This clonotype was counted once. The V call is TRBV28, the J call TRBJ1-6, with 9 bases lining up with TRBD1. The length of the CDR3 is 17 residues. CDR1 and CDR2 from the germline V gene are MDHEN and SYDVKM. V lost 4 bases, J lost 0 bases, and 4 bases stayed unmatched. The DNA for the CDR3 is TGTGCCAGCAGTTCAGGACAGGGGAGCTCCTATAATTCACCCCTCCACTTT. Translating it yields CASSSGQGSSYNSPLHF.

This clonotype was observed once. The CDR3 DNA is TGTGCCAGCAGTTTCGAGGGACACAAAGAGACCCAGTACTTC. It is translated as CASSFEGHKETQYF. The rearrangement uses TRBV6-2 or TRBV6-3 and TRBJ2-5; D is perhaps TRBD1 (6 bases). CDR3 size: 14 residues. Trimming removed 4 bases from V and 3 bases from J, with 12 bases in between. Germline CDR1 and CDR2: MNHEY and SVGEGT.

This clonotype was counted at least ten times. V is TRBV12-3 or TRBV12-4 and J is TRBJ1-2; 8 nucleotides line up with TRBD1. The J segment lost 8 bases and the V segment lost 7 bases, leaving 9 bases of the junction unmatched. There are 13 residues in the CDR3. CDR3 loop: CASTRQGYEGYTF. The CDR3 nucleotides are TGTGCCAGCACTCGACAGGGGTATGAAGGCTACACCTTC.

This chain uses TRBV27 with TRBJ1-1; 10 bases fit TRBD1. V was clipped by 5 bases and J by 3 bases; unmatched bases: 3. The CDR3 has 14 residues. Germline CDR1 is MNHEY and CDR2 is SMNVEV (reference sequence). CDR3 residues: CASSRDRGYTEAFF. CDR3 bases: TGTGCCAGCAGTCGGGACAGGGGCTACACTGAAGCTTTCTTT.

This clonotype was detected ten times or more. The chain recombines TRBV6-5 with TRBJ2-5; D is uncertain. The CDR3 contains 14 residues. Looked up from germline, CDR1 is MNHEY and CDR2 is SVGAGI. The V end lost 5 bases, the J end lost 5 bases, and 15 bases lay between the germline ends. CDR3 sequence reads: CASSTWDVRETQYF. The CDR3 DNA sequence: TGTGCCAGCAGTACCTGGGATGTCCGTGAGACCCAGTACTTC.

A few counts support this clonotype. This rearrangement joins TRBV20-1 to TRBJ2-2; D is uncertain. CDR1 DFQATT and CDR2 SNEGSKA come from the germline V gene (reference sequence). The V and J ends lost 5 bases and 4 bases respectively, with 11 bases between them. The length of the CDR3 is 13 residues. The DNA for the CDR3 is TGCAGTGCTGTGCAGAGTTTCACCGGGGAGCTGTTTTTT. Translated: CSAVQSFTGELFF.

This clonotype was picked up many times. The chain links TRBV20-1 to TRBJ1-1; perhaps TRBD1 as D (5 bases). V was pared by 3 bases and J by 5 bases, with 13 bases between. CDR1 and CDR2 from the germline V gene are DFQATT and SNEGSKA (reference sequence). The CDR3 has 13 residues. This chain's CDR3 is CSARGEGETEAFF. The CDR3 DNA follows: TGCAGTGCTAGGGGGGAAGGGGAGACTGAAGCTTTCTTT.

The genes are TRBV20-1 and TRBJ2-2; no clear D gene. This CDR3 spans 12 amino acids. Trimming left V 6 bases short and J 8 bases short, with 13 bases between. Germline V CDR1 and CDR2: DFQATT, SNEGSKA (reference sequence). The CDR3 is CSADMIGGELFF. For the CDR3, the DNA is TGCAGTGCCGATATGATAGGGGGGGAGCTGTTTTTT.

There are many counts of this clonotype. The V call is TRBV6-1, the J call TRBJ1-2; maybe TRBD1 (6 bases). Trimming left V 4 bases short and J 6 bases short, with 15 bases between. The CDR3 is 14 residues long. The germline CDR1 and CDR2 sequences are MNHNS and SASEGT. The CDR3, as DNA: TGTGCCAGCAGTGCCCAGGGGACGTGGGATGGCTACACCTTC. Amino acid sequence: CASSAQGTWDGYTF.

This clonotype was detected many times. The chain employs TRBV12-3 or TRBV12-4 and TRBJ2-7; tentatively, D is TRBD1 (6 bases). The CDR3 runs 14 residues. V lost 6 bases, J lost 2 bases, and 14 bases lay in between. CDR3: CASRTGFSPYEQYF. CDR3 in DNA: TGTGCCAGCAGAACAGGGTTTTCCCCCTACGAGCAGTACTTC.

The chain has TRBV20-1 and TRBJ2-5; D is undetermined. Trimming cost V 3 bases and J 4 bases, with 6 bases left between them. In germline, CDR1 is DFQATT, CDR2 SNEGSKA (reference sequence). This CDR3 has 11 residues. CDR3 protein: CSASGAETQYF. For the CDR3, the DNA is TGCAGTGCTAGCGGAGCAGAGACCCAGTACTTC.

This clonotype was seen repeatedly, ten times or more. V usage is TRBV3-1 and J usage is TRBJ2-2; 7 bases are shared with TRBD2. The CDR3 covers 13 residues. Per germline, CDR1 LGHDT and CDR2 YNNKEL (reference sequence). V trimming: 5 bases; J trimming: 7 bases; junction bases outside the gene matches: 4. Here the CDR3 reads CASSFPGGGELFF. CDR3 sequence (DNA): TGTGCCAGCAGCTTTCCGGGAGGCGGGGAGCTGTTTTTT.